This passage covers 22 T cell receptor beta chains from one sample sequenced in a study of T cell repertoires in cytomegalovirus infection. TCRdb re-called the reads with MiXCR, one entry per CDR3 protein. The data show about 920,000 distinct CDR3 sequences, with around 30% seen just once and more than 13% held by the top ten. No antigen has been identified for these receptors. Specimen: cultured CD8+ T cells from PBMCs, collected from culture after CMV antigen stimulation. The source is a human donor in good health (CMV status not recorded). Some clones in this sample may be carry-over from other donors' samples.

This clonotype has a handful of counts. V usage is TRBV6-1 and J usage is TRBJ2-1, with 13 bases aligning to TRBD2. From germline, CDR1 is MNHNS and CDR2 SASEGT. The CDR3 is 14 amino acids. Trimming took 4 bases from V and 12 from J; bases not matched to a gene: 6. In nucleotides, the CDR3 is TGTGCCAGCAGTGGGACTAGCGGGGGCCTGGGGCAGTTCTTC. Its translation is CASSGTSGGLGQFF.

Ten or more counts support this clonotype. The CDR3 spells CASSFGNSGWAFF. In DNA, the CDR3 is TGTGCCAGCAGCTTCGGGAATTCGGGGTGGGCTTTCTTT. The chain employs TRBV7-9 and TRBJ1-1, with D unresolved. This CDR3 has 13 amino acids. Trimming pared 3 bases from V and 11 bases from J, leaving 16 bases between. From germline, CDR1 is SEHNR and CDR2 FQNEAQ (reference sequence).

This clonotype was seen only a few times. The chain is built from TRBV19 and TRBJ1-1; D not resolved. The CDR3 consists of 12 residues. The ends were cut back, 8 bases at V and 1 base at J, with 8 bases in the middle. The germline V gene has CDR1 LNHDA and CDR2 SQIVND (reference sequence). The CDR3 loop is CASQITNTEAFF. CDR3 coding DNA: TGTGCCAGTCAGATTACGAACACTGAAGCTTTCTTT.

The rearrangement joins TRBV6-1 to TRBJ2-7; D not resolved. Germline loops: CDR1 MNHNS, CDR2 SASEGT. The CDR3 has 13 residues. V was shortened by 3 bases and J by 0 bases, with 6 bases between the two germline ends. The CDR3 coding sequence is TGTGCCAGCAGTGAGGTGGCCTCCTACGAGCAGTACTTC. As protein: CASSEVASYEQYF.

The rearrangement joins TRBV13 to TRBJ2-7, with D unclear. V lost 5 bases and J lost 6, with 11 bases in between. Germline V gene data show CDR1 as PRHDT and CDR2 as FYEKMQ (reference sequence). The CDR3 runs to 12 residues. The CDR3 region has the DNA TGTGCCAGCAGCCCCATTGAGTCCGAGCAGTACGTC. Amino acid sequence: CASSPIESEQYV.

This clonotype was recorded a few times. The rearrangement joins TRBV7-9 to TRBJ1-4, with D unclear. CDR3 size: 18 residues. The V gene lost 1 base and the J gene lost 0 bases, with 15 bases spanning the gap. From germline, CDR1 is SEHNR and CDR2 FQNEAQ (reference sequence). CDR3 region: CASSLEGIVTTTNEKLFF. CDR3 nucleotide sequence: TGTGCCAGCAGCTTAGAAGGGATCGTAACCACAACTAATGAAAAACTGTTTTTT.

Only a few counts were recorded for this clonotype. This CDR3 is CAISGSATNYGYTF. CDR3 in DNA: TGTGCCATCAGTGGTAGTGCCACTAACTATGGCTACACCTTC. The chain is built from TRBV10-3 and TRBJ1-2; D uncertain. Between the trimmed V and J ends, which lost 4 bases and 0 bases, there was a span of 9 bases. CDR3 size: 14 residues. Per germline, CDR1 ENHRY and CDR2 SYGVKD.

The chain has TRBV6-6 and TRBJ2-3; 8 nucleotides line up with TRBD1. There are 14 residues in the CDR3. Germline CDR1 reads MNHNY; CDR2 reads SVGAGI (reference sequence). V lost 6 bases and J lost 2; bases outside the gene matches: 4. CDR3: CASRQGGYTDTQYF. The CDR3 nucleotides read TGTGCCAGCAGACAGGGGGGCTACACAGATACGCAGTATTTT.

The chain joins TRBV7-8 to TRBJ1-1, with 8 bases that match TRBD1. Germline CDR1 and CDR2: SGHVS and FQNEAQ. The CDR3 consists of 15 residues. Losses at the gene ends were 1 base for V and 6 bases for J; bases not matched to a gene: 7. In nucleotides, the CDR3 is TGTGCCAGCAGCTTAGGATCAGGGGGCCTCCCTGAAGCTTTCTTT. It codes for CASSLGSGGLPEAFF.

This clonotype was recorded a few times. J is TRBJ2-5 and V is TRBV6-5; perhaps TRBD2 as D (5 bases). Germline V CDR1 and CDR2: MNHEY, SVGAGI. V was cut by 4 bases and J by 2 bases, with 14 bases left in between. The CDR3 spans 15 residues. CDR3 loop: CASSSTVPGQETQYF. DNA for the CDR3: TGTGCCAGCAGTTCTACCGTCCCGGGGCAAGAGACCCAGTACTTC.

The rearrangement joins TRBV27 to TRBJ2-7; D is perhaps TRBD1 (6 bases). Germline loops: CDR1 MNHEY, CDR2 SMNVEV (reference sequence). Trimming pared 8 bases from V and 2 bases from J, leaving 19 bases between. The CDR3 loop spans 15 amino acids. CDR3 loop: CASLTRDTQPYEQYV. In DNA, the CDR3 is TGTGCCAGCCTCACCAGGGACACCCAGCCCTACGAGCAGTACGTC.

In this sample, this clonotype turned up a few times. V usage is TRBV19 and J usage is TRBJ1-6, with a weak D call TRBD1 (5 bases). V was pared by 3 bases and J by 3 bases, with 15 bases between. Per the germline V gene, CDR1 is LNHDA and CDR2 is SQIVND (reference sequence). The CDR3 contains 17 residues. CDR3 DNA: TGTGCCAGTAGTATGGGAGACAGCTCATTCTATAATTCACCCCTCCACTTT. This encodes CASSMGDSSFYNSPLHF.

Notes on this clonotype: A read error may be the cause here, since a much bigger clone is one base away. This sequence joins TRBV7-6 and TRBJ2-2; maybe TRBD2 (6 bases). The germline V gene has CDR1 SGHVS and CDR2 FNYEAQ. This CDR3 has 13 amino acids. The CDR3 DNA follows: TGTGTCAGCAGCTTTTCGGGGGCCGGGGAGCTGTTTTTT. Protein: CVSSFSGAGELFF.

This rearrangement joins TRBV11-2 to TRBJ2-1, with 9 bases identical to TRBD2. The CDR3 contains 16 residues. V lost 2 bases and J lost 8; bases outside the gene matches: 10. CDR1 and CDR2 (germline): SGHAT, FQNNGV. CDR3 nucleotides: TGTGCCAGCAGCTTACGGGGGCGGGGGGGCCGGGATGAGCAGTTCTTC. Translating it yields CASSLRGRGGRDEQFF.

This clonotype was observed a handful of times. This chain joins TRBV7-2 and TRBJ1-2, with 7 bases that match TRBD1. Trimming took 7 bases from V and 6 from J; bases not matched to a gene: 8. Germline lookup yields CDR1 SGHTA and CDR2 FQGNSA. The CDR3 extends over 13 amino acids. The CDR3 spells CASTRGQAHGYTF. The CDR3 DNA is TGTGCCAGCACCAGAGGACAGGCCCATGGCTACACCTTC.

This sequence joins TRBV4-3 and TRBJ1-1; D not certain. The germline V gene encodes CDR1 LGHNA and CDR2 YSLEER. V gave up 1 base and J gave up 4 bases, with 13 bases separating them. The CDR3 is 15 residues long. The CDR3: CASSQVSGAGTEAFF. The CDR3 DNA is TGCGCCAGCAGCCAAGTGTCGGGCGCGGGCACTGAAGCTTTCTTT.

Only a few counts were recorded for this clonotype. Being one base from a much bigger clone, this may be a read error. Here the CDR3 reads CASSTLDRGTAPDDQPQHF. CDR3 DNA sequence: TGTGCCAGCAGTACCCTGGACAGGGGAACCGCCCCTGATGATCAGCCCCAGCATTTT. The chain is built from TRBV6-2 or TRBV6-3 and TRBJ1-5, with 9 bases aligning to TRBD1. The V and J ends lost 5 bases and 5 bases, in that order; junction bases with no gene match: 19. Germline CDR1 is MNHEY and CDR2 is SVGEGT. The length of the CDR3 is 19 residues.

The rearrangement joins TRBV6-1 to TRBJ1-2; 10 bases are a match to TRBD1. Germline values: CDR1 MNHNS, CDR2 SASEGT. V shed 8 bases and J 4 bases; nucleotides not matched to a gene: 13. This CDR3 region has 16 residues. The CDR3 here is CASWTGGRERVYGYTF. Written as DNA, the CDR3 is TGTGCCAGCTGGACAGGGGGAAGGGAGAGGGTCTATGGCTACACCTTC.

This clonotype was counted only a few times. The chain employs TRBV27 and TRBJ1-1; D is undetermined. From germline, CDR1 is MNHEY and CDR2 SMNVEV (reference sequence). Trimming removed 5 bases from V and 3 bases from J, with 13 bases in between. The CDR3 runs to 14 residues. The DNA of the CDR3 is TGTGCCAGCAGTCCAAGGACGGACTACACTGAAGCTTTCTTT. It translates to CASSPRTDYTEAFF.

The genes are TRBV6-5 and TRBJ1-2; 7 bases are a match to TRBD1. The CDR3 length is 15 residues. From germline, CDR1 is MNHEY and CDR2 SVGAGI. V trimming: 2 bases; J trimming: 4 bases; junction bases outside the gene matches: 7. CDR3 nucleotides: TGTGCCAGCAGTTACCCGAGTCAGGGGGTCTATGGCTACACCTTC. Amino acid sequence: CASSYPSQGVYGYTF.

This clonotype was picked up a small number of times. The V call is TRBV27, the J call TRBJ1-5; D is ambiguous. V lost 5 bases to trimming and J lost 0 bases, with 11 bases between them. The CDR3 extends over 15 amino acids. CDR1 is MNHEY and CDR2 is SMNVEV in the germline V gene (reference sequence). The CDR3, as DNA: TGTGCCAGCAGTCTACAGCATGCTAGCAATCAGCCCCAGCATTTT. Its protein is CASSLQHASNQPQHF.

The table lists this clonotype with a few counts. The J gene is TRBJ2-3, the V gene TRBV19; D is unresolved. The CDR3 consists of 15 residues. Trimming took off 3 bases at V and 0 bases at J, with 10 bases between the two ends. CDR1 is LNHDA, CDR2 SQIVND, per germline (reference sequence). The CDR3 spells CASSIWRSSTDTQYF. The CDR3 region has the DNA TGTGCCAGTAGTATCTGGCGATCTAGCACAGATACGCAGTATTTT.